This T cell receptor (beta chain) was sequenced during a study of T-cell reconstitution after alpha-beta-depleted transplantation in children. Unique molecular identifiers were used to barcode this TCRbeta library. TCRdb passed the PCR reads through MiXCR, listing each CDR3 protein once. The sample consists of 380,000 or so distinct CDR3 sequences, roughly 14% of them appearing once. Trimming cost V 5 bases and J 12 bases; bases outside gene matches: 6. Germline assignment: CDR1 SGHTA and CDR2 FQGNSA. This CDR3 region has 14 residues. J is TRBJ2-1 and V is TRBV7-2, with 14 positions matching TRBD2. The receptor was isolated from a human donor who donated a stem cell graft to a child with Fanconi anemia. The sample was PBMCs, taken from the stem cell graft. In nucleotides, the CDR3 is TGTGCCAGCAGCGAGATGACTAGCGGGAGGGGGCAGTTCTTC. Amino acid sequence: CASSEMTSGRGQFF.